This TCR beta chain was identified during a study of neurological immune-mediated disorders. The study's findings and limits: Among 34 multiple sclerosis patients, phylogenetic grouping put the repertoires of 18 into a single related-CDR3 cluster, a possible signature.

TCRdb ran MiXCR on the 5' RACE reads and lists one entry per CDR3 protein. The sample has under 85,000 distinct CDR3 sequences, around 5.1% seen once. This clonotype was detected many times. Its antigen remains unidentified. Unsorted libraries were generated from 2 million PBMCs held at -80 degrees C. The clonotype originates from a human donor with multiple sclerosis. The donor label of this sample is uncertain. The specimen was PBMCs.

The CDR3 protein is CASSTYSDGAGNTIYF. The CDR3 nucleotides are TGTGCCAGCAGCACCTACTCGGACGGGGCTGGAAACACCATATATTTT. The chain recombines TRBV7-9 with TRBJ1-3; the D is unclear. Germline V gives CDR1 SEHNR, CDR2 FQNEAQ (reference sequence). This CDR3 region has 16 residues. Between the trimmed V and J ends, which lost 5 bases and 2 bases, there was a span of 16 bases.